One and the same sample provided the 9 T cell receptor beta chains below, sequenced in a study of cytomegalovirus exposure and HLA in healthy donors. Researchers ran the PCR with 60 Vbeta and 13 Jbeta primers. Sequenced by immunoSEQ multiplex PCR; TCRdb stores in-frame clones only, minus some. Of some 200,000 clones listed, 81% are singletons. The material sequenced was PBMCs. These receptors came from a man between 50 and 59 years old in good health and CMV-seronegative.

In nucleotides, the CDR3 is TGTGCCAGTAGTAGTACCGGGACAGGCACAGATACGCAGTATTTT. Its protein product is CASSSTGTGTDTQYF. The chain links TRBV19 to TRBJ2-3; 7 bases agree with TRBD1. V trimming: 4 bases; J trimming: 1 base; junction bases outside the gene matches: 5. CDR3 length equals 15 residues. Germline loops: CDR1 LNHDA, CDR2 SQIVND (reference sequence).

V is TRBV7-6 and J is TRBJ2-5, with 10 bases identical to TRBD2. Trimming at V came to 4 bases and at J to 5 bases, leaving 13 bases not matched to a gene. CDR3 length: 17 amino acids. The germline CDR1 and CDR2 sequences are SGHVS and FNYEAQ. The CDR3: CASSSILAGARQETQYF. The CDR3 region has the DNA TGTGCCAGCAGCTCAATCCTAGCGGGGGCGCGTCAGGAGACCCAGTACTTC.

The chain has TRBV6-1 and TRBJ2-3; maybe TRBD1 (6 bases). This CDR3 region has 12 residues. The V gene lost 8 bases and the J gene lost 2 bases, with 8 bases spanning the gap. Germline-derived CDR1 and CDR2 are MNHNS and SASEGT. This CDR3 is CASQGYTDTQYF. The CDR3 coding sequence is TGTGCCAGCCAGGGGTACACAGATACGCAGTATTTT.

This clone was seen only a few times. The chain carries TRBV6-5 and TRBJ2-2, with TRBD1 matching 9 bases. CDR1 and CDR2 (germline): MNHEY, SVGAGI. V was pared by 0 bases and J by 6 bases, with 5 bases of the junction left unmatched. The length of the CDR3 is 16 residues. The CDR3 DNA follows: TGTGCCAGCAGTTACTCCGGGACAGGGATCGCCGGGGAGCTGTTTTTT. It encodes CASSYSGTGIAGELFF.

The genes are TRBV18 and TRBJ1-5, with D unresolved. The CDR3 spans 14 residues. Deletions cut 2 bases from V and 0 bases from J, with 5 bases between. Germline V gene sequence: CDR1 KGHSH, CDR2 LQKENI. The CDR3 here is CASSPVLSNQPQHF. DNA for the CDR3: TGTGCCAGCTCACCAGTCCTTAGCAATCAGCCCCAGCATTTT.

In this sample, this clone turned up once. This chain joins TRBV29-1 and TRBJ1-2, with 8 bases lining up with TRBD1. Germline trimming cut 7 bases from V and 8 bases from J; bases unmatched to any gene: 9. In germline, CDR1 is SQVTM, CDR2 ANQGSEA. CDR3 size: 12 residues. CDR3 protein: CSGEWTGIGYTF. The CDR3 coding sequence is TGCAGCGGGGAGTGGACAGGGATCGGCTACACCTTC.

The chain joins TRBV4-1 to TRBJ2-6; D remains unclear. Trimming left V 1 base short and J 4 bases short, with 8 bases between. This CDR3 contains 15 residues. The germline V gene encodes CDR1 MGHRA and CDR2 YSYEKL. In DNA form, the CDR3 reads TGCGCCAGCAGCCAAGCAGTTGTCGGGGCCAACGTCCTGACTTTC. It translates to CASSQAVVGANVLTF.

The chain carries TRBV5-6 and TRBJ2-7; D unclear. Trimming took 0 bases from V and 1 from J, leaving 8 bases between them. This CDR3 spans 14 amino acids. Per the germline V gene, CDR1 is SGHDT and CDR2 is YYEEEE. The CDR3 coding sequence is TGTGCCAGCAGCTTGGGAACACCATCCTACGAGCAGTACTTC. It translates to CASSLGTPSYEQYF.

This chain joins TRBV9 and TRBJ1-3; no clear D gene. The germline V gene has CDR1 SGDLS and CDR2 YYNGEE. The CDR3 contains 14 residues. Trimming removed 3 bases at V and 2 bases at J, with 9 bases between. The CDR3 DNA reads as TGTGCCAGCAGCGCAGTCGATGCTGGAAACACCATATATTTT. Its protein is CASSAVDAGNTIYF.